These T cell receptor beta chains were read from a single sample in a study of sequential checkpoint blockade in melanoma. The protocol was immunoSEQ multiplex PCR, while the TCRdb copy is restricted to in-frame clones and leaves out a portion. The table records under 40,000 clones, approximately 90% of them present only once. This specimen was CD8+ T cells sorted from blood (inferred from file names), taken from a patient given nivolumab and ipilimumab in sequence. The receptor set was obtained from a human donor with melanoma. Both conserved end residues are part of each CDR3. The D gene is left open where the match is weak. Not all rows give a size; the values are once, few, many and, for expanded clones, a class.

TGCGCCAGCAGCCCCCAGGGGGGCTATGGCTACACCTTC CASSPQGGYGYTF TRBD1 TRBJ1-2 TRBV4-3 .
TGTGCCAGCAGTTGGACAGCCGACAATCAGCCCCAGCATTTT CASSWTADNQPQHF . TRBJ1-5 TRBV2 .
TGCGCCAGCAGCCAAGCCGGGACTAGCGGGAGGAACGAGCAGTACTTC CASSQAGTSGRNEQYF TRBD2 TRBJ2-7 TRBV4-1 .
TGTGCCAGCAGCGTAGTTCCGGGGGGGAACACTGAAGCTTTCTTT CASSVVPGGNTEAFF . TRBJ1-1 TRBV9 .
TGTGCCAGCAGCGTAGGAGGGATCAGCACAGATACGCAGTATTTT CASSVGGISTDTQYF . TRBJ2-3 TRBV9 once
TGCGCCAGCAGTTGGGTAGCGCCGAACACCGGGGAGCTGTTTTTT CASSWVAPNTGELFF . TRBJ2-2 TRBV5-1 few
TGTGCCAGTAGTATGACTAGCGGCTTATCCTACAATGAGCAGTTCTTC CASSMTSGLSYNEQFF TRBD2 TRBJ2-1 TRBV19 .
TGTGCCAGCAGCTTCGACGGAGTCTCCTACAATGAGCAGTTCTTC CASSFDGVSYNEQFF . TRBJ2-1 TRBV9 .
TGCAGCGTTGAGGAGGGGTTCGGTCAGCCCCAGCATTTT CSVEEGFGQPQHF . TRBJ1-5 TRBV29-1 .
TGTGCCAGCAGCGTGGGGACTCTCACTTCCTACAATGAGCAGTTCTTC CASSVGTLTSYNEQFF . TRBJ2-1 TRBV9 .
TGTGCCAGCTCACCAATATCCAATGAGCAGTTCTTC CASSPISNEQFF . TRBJ2-1 TRBV18 .
TGTGCTAGTAAACCCCTCCATCACACTGAAGCTTTCTTT CASKPLHHTEAFF . TRBJ1-1 TRBV28 .
TGTGCCAGCAGCTTATTCCGGACAGGGGAAGGCTACGAGCAGTACTTC CASSLFRTGEGYEQYF TRBD1 TRBJ2-7 TRBV7-2 .
TGTGCCAGCAGCTTATTCGCAGGGGCATTCTCCTTCTCTGGAAACACCATATATTTT CASSLFAGAFSFSGNTIYF . TRBJ1-3 TRBV7-2 .
TGTGCCAGCAGTTACTCGATCAGCGCCATGAACACTGAAGCTTTCTTT CASSYSISAMNTEAFF . TRBJ1-1 TRBV6-5 .
TGTGCCAGCAGCTTTGAGGGACAGGGGCAAGAGACCCAGTACTTC CASSFEGQGQETQYF TRBD1 TRBJ2-5 TRBV11-2 .
TGTGCTAGTGGTTTGGGGGGCAGTCAAGAGACCCAGTACTTC CASGLGGSQETQYF . TRBJ2-5 TRBV12-5 .
TGCGCCAGCAGTCTGGTCTTGGGCGGGAGACGGGGTGAGCAGTTCTTC CASSLVLGGRRGEQFF TRBD2 TRBJ2-1 TRBV23-1 .
TGTGCTAGCAGCTTAGCCAGCGGGAGGGACAATGAGCAGTTCTTC CASSLASGRDNEQFF TRBD2 TRBJ2-1 TRBV7-7 .
TGCGCCAGCAGCCTAGGTCCCTCGAGGATGAACACTGAAGCTTTCTTT CASSLGPSRMNTEAFF . TRBJ1-1 TRBV5-1 .
TGTGCCAGCTTTAATCCAGCGGCGCCTAACACCGGGGAGCTGTTTTTT CASFNPAAPNTGELFF . TRBJ2-2 TRBV27 .
TGTGCCAGCAGCTTATCGACAGAAGAGACCCAGTACTTC CASSLSTEETQYF . TRBJ2-5 TRBV7-9 few
TGTGCCAGCAGCTTAACGGGACAGTTCTACGAGCAGTACTTC CASSLTGQFYEQYF TRBD1 TRBJ2-7 TRBV7-9 .
TGTGCCAGTAGCCTAGGAGGGCCAGTCGAGCAGTTCTTC CASSLGGPVEQFF . TRBJ2-1 TRBV19 .
TGTGCCAGCAGCCCAGCGGCCTACGAGCAGTACTTC CASSPAAYEQYF . TRBJ2-7 TRBV11-2 .
TGTGCCAGCAGCCCCCAATCCGGCATTCAGTACTTC CASSPQSGIQYF . TRBJ2-4 TRBV14 .
TGTGCCAGCAGCCTTGGACTAGCGGGACTCAATGAGCAGTTCTTC CASSLGLAGLNEQFF TRBD2 TRBJ2-1 TRBV11-3 .
TGTGCCAGCAAACTAGCGGGAGCATGGAATGAGCAGTTCTTC CASKLAGAWNEQFF TRBD2 TRBJ2-1 TRBV27 .
TGTGCCAGCAGTTTATCCCTCGGTGGTCAGCCCCAGCATTTT CASSLSLGGQPQHF . TRBJ1-5 TRBV27 .
TGTGCCAGCAGAAACGGGGGAGGCGAGCAGTACTTC CASRNGGGEQYF . TRBJ2-7 TRBV6-5 .
TGCGCCAGCAGCCAAGATACAGAGACAGGGGGCATTTACACCTTC CASSQDTETGGIYTF TRBD1 TRBJ1-2 TRBV4-1 once
TGTGCCAGCAGCTCCCCGGGACTAGCGGACAATGAGCAGTTCTTC CASSSPGLADNEQFF TRBD2 TRBJ2-1 TRBV7-3 .
TGTGCCAGCAGCAAAAATAGGGACAGGGGTATAAGCACAGATACGCAGTATTTT CASSKNRDRGISTDTQYF . TRBJ2-3 TRBV21-1 .
TGTGCCATCAGTGACCCAGCCGGGACTAGCGGGAGGGGTGGAAACACAGATACGCAGTATTTT CAISDPAGTSGRGGNTDTQYF TRBD2 TRBJ2-3 TRBV10-3 .
TGTGCCAGCAGCTTCCCCGGGGGGACCGAGCCTGATACGCAGTATTTT CASSFPGGTEPDTQYF TRBD2 TRBJ2-3 TRBV7-9 .
TGTGCCAGCAGTTTAAGGGTGGGGAGCCAGCCCCAGCATTTT CASSLRVGSQPQHF . TRBJ1-5 TRBV28 .
TGTGCCAGCAGCCTGCGACAGGGGAAGAACACAGATACGCAGTATTTT CASSLRQGKNTDTQYF TRBD1 TRBJ2-3 TRBV7-6 .
TGTGCCAGTAGTATTGTAAGGGTCGGAGGGTATGGCTACACCTTC CASSIVRVGGYGYTF . TRBJ1-2 TRBV19 .
TGTGCCAGCAGTTACCAGCTGGGAGGCTATGGCTACACCTTC CASSYQLGGYGYTF . TRBJ1-2 TRBV6-5 .
TGCAGCGTTGTGCTTGCGACAGGGACCTCCTACGAGCAGTACTTC CSVVLATGTSYEQYF TRBD1 TRBJ2-7 TRBV29-1 .
TGTGCCAGCAGTATACAGGGAACCCCAGATACGCAGTATTTT CASSIQGTPDTQYF . TRBJ2-3 TRBV6-5 .
TGTGCCAGCAGCGCCGGGGGGGGAGGAGGCACAGATACGCAGTATTTT CASSAGGGGGTDTQYF TRBD2 TRBJ2-3 TRBV9 .
TGTGCCAGCAGCTTAGCGCAGGGACAGCCCCAGCATTTT CASSLAQGQPQHF . TRBJ1-5 TRBV7-2 .
TGCGCCAGCAGCCAAGGGACAGGGTTGTCGAACACTGAAGCTTTCTTT CASSQGTGLSNTEAFF TRBD1 TRBJ1-1 TRBV4-3 .
TGTGCCAGCAGCTTGGGTCAGGGTAACACCATATATTTT CASSLGQGNTIYF . TRBJ1-3 TRBV5-4 few